The clone carrying this TCR beta chain appeared a few times. The sample comes from a study of graft-versus-host responses after intestinal transplantation. Findings and limits, study-wide: High graft-versus-host to host-versus-graft clonal ratios were seen in allografts of patients with graft-donor T cell macrochimerism. Early after transplant, HvG declines were associated with peak levels of circulating GvH clones. Ileal or blood samples showed some GvH clones first, and such clones were also found in recipient marrow.

The CDR3 length is 14 residues. Germline values: CDR1 MNHEY, CDR2 SVGAGI. J gave up 5 bases and V 5 bases, and 8 bases lay outside the gene matches. The method was immunoSEQ multiplex PCR; TCRdb's version includes in-frame clones alone and lacks a portion of them. The sample has 2,500 to 3,000 clones, under 30% seen once. Responder cells that were proliferating and CFSE-low, both CD3+CD4+ and CD3+CD8+, were sorted after the reaction. This clonotype originated in a human patient who was an organ donor for intestinal transplantation. Sequencing was performed on alloreactive CD4+ T cells from a mixed lymphocyte reaction culture, taken before transplantation. Subset meaning: CFSE-low proliferating T cells sorted from roughly 6-day pre-transplant mixed lymphocyte reaction (GvH or HvG direction). The chain employs TRBV6-5 and TRBJ1-1; TRBD1 aligns across 7 bases. CDR3 loop: CASSEYRGRTEAFF. Here the CDR3 DNA reads TGTGCCAGCAGTGAATACAGGGGAAGGACTGAAGCTTTCTTT.